What follows is one T cell receptor (beta chain) and its context. These data originate in a study of T cell responses to AZD1222 COVID-19 vaccine. Data came from immunoSEQ multiplex PCR; TCRdb stores just in-frame clones and leaves some out. The table has under 60,000 clones, around nine tenths seen once; the top ten hold roughly 5.3%. CDR3 length: 15 amino acids. CDR1 is PRHDT and CDR2 is FYEKMQ in the germline V gene (reference sequence). The V end was cut by 8 bases, the J end by 1 base, with 16 bases between. The sample consisted of peripheral blood, taken 28 days after the second AZD1222 dose. The sequence derives from an adult who received the AZD1222 COVID-19 vaccine. The chain recombines TRBV13 with TRBJ2-3; D possibly uses TRBD1 or TRBD2 (5 bases each). Here the CDR3 DNA reads TGTGCCAGCCTATTCGGGACGGGTGGCACAGATACGCAGTATTTT. This codes for CASLFGTGGTDTQYF. The whole variable domain, remainder taken from reference TRBV13 and TRBJ2-3, is AAGVIQSPRHLIKEKRETATLKCYPIPRHDTVYWYQQGPGQDPQFLISFYEKMQSDKGSIPDRFSAQQFSDYHSELNMSSLELGDSALYFCASLFGTGGTDTQYFGPGTRLTVL.